Below, 2 T cell receptor beta chains from the same sample are listed, as sequenced in a study of T cells in Graves' hyperthyroidism and ophthalmopathy. RNA transcripts served as the template for amplifying TCR beta CDR3 regions. Primed by the HTBI set, a first-round RT-PCR was run on the TCR CDR3. Using its own MiXCR run on the multiplex PCR reads, TCRdb lists one record per CDR3 protein. This sample carries some 700,000 distinct CDR3 sequences, 17% of them seen once, and the ten largest clones take less than 20%. Sequenced sample: blood. Every receptor here comes from a man in his forties or fifties with Graves' hyperthyroidism.

The genes are TRBV6-2 or TRBV6-3 and TRBJ2-2; TRBD1 aligns across 9 bases. CDR3 length: 15 residues. Trimming cost V 7 bases and J 5 bases; bases outside gene matches: 8. Germline-derived CDR1 and CDR2 are MNHEY and SVGEGT. The CDR3 region has the DNA TGTGCCAGCATTCGCGGGACAGGGAAGACCGGGGAGCTGTTTTTT. Protein sequence: CASIRGTGKTGELFF.

Of note for this clonotype: Possible read error: a much larger clone is one base away. The chain employs TRBV10-3 and TRBJ2-2, with 7 bases aligning to TRBD2. In germline, CDR1 is ENHRY, CDR2 SYGVKD. The CDR3 extends over 16 amino acids. Written as DNA, the CDR3 is TGTGCCGTCAGTGCCCTCGGGCGGGAGCCCGCCGGGGAGCTGTTTTTT. Encoded protein: CAVSALGREPAGELFF.